A selection of T cell receptor beta chains follows, all from one sample in a study of cytomegalovirus exposure and HLA in healthy donors. Data came from immunoSEQ multiplex PCR; TCRdb stores just in-frame clones and leaves some out. The data contain 200,000 to 300,000 clones, approximately 78% of them singletons. The sample taken for sequencing was PBMCs. The origin of the receptors is a boy younger than 18 in good health and CMV-seronegative. The CDR3 runs from the conserved cysteine through the conserved F or W. A D gene is named only where the DNA matches it firmly. The listing skips clone size in some rows; elsewhere it reads once, few, many or a size class.

.	TRBJ1-1	TRBV5-1	.	TGCGCCAGCAGCAAAGGACAGCCGAACACTGAAGCTTTCTTT	CASSKGQPNTEAFF
.	TRBJ2-3	TRBV7-9	.	TGTGCCAGCAGCCAGAGGGTCGGGGGTGGTACAGATACGCAGTATTTT	CASSQRVGGGTDTQYF
.	TRBJ1-4	TRBV27	.	TGTGCCAGCAGTTCCGAGGCGGAGAATGAAAAACTGTTTTTT	CASSSEAENEKLFF
.	TRBJ2-7	TRBV10-3	.	TGTGCCATCAGGCAGGGGCGGGAGCAGTACTTC	CAIRQGREQYF
once	TRBJ2-3	TRBV6-1	.	TGTGCCAGCAGAAAGGGGGAGCTCACAGATACGCAGTATTTT	CASRKGELTDTQYF
.	TRBJ1-3	TRBV2	.	TGTGCCAGCAGTGAATCCTTTTCTGGAAACACCATATATTTT	CASSESFSGNTIYF
.	TRBJ1-2	TRBV6-1	.	TGTGCCAGCAGTGAACAGGACAGAGGATGGTATGGCTACACCTTC	CASSEQDRGWYGYTF
.	TRBJ2-7	TRBV7-9	.	TGTGCCAGCAGCTTCAGCCCAACTATAGGGGGCGAGCAGTACTTC	CASSFSPTIGGEQYF
once	TRBJ2-2	TRBV18	.	TGTGCCAGCTCATTGCAGTTAAACACCGGGGAGCTGTTTTTT	CASSLQLNTGELFF
.	TRBJ1-2	TRBV6-1	.	TGTGCCAGCACGATGACAGTAACTGGGGGGTATGGCTACACCTTC	CASTMTVTGGYGYTF
.	TRBJ2-2	TRBV4-1	.	TGCGCCAGCAGCCCCAGATCGAGGACAATGAACACCGGGGAGCTGTTTTTT	CASSPRSRTMNTGELFF
.	TRBJ2-7	TRBV6-5	TRBD2	TGTGCCAGCCACAACCCGGGGGGGAGCGAGCAGTACTTC	CASHNPGGSEQYF
.	TRBJ1-6	TRBV7-9	.	TGTGCCAGCAGATCAGTAGGGGTTGATTCACCCCTCCACTTT	CASRSVGVDSPLHF
.	TRBJ2-1	TRBV7-2	TRBD2	TGTGCCAGCAGCTTAGCGTGGCTAGCGGGACGGAATGAGCAGTTCTTC	CASSLAWLAGRNEQFF
.	TRBJ1-1	TRBV27	.	TGTGCCAGCAGTTTTTCAGGGACTGAAGCTTTCTTT	CASSFSGTEAFF
.	TRBJ2-6	TRBV6-1	.	TGTGCCAGCAGGGCCCCGGGGTCTGGGGCCAACGTCCTGACTTTC	CASRAPGSGANVLTF
.	TRBJ2-3	TRBV28	TRBD2	TGTGCCAGCAGTTTTCGGGGGGGCACAGATACGCAGTATTTT	CASSFRGGTDTQYF
.	TRBJ1-4	TRBV19	.	TGTGCCAGTAGTCCCCGGGAAGGGACTAATGAAAAACTGTTTTTT	CASSPREGTNEKLFF
.	TRBJ1-2	TRBV6-1	TRBD1	TGTGCCAGCAGCGTCCGGGACAGGGGCCTGGGAGGCTACACCTTC	CASSVRDRGLGGYTF
.	TRBJ1-1	TRBV10-3	TRBD1	TGTGCCATTACTCGAGGGACAGAGAACACTGAAGCTTTCTTT	CAITRGTENTEAFF
.	TRBJ1-4	TRBV29-1	TRBD1	TGCAGCGGAATGGGACAGCTTAATGAAAAACTGTTTTTT	CSGMGQLNEKLFF
.	TRBJ2-7	TRBV10-3	TRBD2	TGTGCCATCAGATCGGGACTAGCGGGAAGGTCCTACGAGCAGTACTTC	CAIRSGLAGRSYEQYF
.	TRBJ1-6	TRBV14	.	TGTGCCAGCAGCCCCGAGGAGGGGTCACCCCTCCACTTT	CASSPEEGSPLHF
.	TRBJ1-1	TRBV10-3	.	TGTGCCATCAGTGAGTTCATAAACAGGAACACTGAAGCTTTCTTT	CAISEFINRNTEAFF
.	TRBJ1-1	TRBV30	.	TGTGCCTGGAGCCGACGGGGGTTTGAAGCTTTCTTT	CAWSRRGFEAFF
.	TRBJ2-7	TRBV9	.	TGTGCCAGCAGCCACCCGGTGTTTAGGGGAGGCGAGCAGTACTTC	CASSHPVFRGGEQYF
.	TRBJ2-5	TRBV7-6	.	TGTGCCAGCACCCGGGGAGAGACCCAGTACTTC	CASTRGETQYF
.	TRBJ1-6	TRBV27	.	TGTGCCAGCAGTTTATTGGTGGGGGCCGGTAATTCACCCCTCCACTTT	CASSLLVGAGNSPLHF
.	TRBJ1-1	TRBV29-1	.	TGCAGCGTTGGCCGGGGGGCAGAAGCTTTCTTT	CSVGRGAEAFF
few	TRBJ1-1	TRBV30	.	TGTGCCTGGAGTTCAGGGCGGTTAACCACTGAAGCTTTCTTT	CAWSSGRLTTEAFF
few	TRBJ1-6	TRBV7-9	TRBD1	TGTGCCAGCAGCTCATACGGACAGGGGGATTATAATTCACCCCTCCACTTT	CASSSYGQGDYNSPLHF
.	TRBJ1-2	TRBV7-3	TRBD1	TGTGCCAGCAGCTTAAACTCCGGACAGGGTGATCCCTATGGCTACACCTTC	CASSLNSGQGDPYGYTF
.	TRBJ2-5	TRBV5-1	TRBD2	TGCGCCAGCAGCTTGGTTACTAGCGGGAGATTGGAGACCCAGTACTTC	CASSLVTSGRLETQYF
.	TRBJ2-7	TRBV2	.	TGTGCCAGCAGTGAGCTGGGGACTGATTATCGGGCTCCCTACGAGCAGTACTTC	CASSELGTDYRAPYEQYF
.	TRBJ2-5	TRBV18	.	TGTGCCAGCTCACCACCCGCCGCGATGCAAGAGACCCAGTACTTC	CASSPPAAMQETQYF
.	TRBJ2-5	TRBV5-5	TRBD2	TGTGCCAGCAGGCCGACTAGCGGGGGACAAGAGACCCAGTACTTC	CASRPTSGGQETQYF
.	TRBJ1-2	TRBV30	.	TGTGCCTGGACCGGGAGGCAGGGCTATGGCTACACCTTC	CAWTGRQGYGYTF
.	TRBJ2-7	TRBV5-6	.	TGTGCCAGCAGCGCAGGTGGGGCGACGATCGAGCAGTACTTC	CASSAGGATIEQYF
.	TRBJ2-7	TRBV6-1	TRBD1	TGTGCCAGCGGCCCCCGACAGGGGGCCTACGAGCAGTACTTC	CASGPRQGAYEQYF